Listed here is a single T cell receptor (beta chain). The target antigen is unknown. Germline V gene sequence: CDR1 SQVTM, CDR2 ANQGSEA. The CDR3 runs to 14 residues. Trimming took 4 bases from V and 2 from J, leaving 13 bases between them. This sample was taken from a study of T cell responses to AZD1222 COVID-19 vaccine. Findings and caveats of the study: None of the repertoires were sampled until the peak T cell response had passed. Vaccine-associated CD4 TCRs ranged over spike, dominating at 160-218 and 743-854. The sample set comprised mostly white British donors with more females, and clonal diversity was possibly underestimated. As reported, nearly half of all spike-specific TCRs target variant regions that are unmutated.

Data came from immunoSEQ multiplex PCR; TCRdb stores just in-frame clones and leaves some out. The sample consists of roughly 120,000 clones, approximately 85% of them appearing once. The V gene is TRBV29-1, the J gene TRBJ2-3, with a tentative D call TRBD2 (6 bases). Sequences were derived from peripheral blood, sampled on day 0 of MenACWY control vaccination. This receptor was identified in an adult in good health. CDR3 residues: CSVGVAEITDTQYF. The CDR3 nucleotides read TGCAGCGTTGGGGTAGCGGAGATCACAGATACGCAGTATTTT.